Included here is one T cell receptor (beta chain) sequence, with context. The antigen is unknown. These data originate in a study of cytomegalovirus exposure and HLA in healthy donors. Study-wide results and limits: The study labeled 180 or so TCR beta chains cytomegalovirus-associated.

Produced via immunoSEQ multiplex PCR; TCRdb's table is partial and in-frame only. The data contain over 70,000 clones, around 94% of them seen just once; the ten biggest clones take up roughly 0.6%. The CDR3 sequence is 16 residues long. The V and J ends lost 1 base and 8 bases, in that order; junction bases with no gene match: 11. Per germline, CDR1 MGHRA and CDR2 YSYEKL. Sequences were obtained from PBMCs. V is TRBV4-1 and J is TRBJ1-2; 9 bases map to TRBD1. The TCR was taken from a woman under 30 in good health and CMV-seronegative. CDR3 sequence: CASSQVGRTGGAGYTF. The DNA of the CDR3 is TGCGCCAGCAGCCAAGTGGGGAGAACAGGGGGCGCGGGCTACACCTTC.